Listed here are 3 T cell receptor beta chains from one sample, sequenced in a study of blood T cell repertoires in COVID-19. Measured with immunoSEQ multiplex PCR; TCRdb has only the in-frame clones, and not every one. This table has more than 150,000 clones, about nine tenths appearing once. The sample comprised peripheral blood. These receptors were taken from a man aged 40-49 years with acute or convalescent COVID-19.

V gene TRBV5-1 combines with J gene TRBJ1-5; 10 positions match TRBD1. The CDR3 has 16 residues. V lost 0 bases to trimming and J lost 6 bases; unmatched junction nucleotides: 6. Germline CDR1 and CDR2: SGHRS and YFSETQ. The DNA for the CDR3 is TGCGCCAGCAGCTTGGGGGGACAGGGGTCCGGTCAGCCCCAGCATTTT. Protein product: CASSLGGQGSGQPQHF. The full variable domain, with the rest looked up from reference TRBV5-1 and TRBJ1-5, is KAGVTQTPRYLIKTRGQQVTLSCSPISGHRSVSWYQQTPGQGLQFLFEYFSETQRNKGNFPGRFSGRQFSNSRSEMNVSTLELGDSALYLCASSLGGQGSGQPQHFGDGTRLSIL.

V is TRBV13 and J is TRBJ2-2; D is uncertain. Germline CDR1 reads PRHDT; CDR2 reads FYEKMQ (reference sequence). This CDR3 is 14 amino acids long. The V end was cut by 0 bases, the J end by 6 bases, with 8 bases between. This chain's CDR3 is CASSLGRSPGELFF. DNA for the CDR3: TGTGCCAGCAGCTTAGGGCGGAGTCCCGGGGAGCTGTTTTTT.

In DNA form, the CDR3 reads TGTGCCAGCAGCCAAGAGGTGTGGAACAGCCAAAGGAATACTGAAGCTTTCTTT. This encodes CASSQEVWNSQRNTEAFF. The chain uses TRBV3-1 (or the pseudogene TRBV3-2) and TRBJ1-1, with D hard to call. The V end lost 0 bases, the J end lost 5 bases, and 22 bases lay between the germline ends. Germline CDR1 reads LGHDT; CDR2 reads YNNKEL (reference sequence). CDR3 length: 18 amino acids.